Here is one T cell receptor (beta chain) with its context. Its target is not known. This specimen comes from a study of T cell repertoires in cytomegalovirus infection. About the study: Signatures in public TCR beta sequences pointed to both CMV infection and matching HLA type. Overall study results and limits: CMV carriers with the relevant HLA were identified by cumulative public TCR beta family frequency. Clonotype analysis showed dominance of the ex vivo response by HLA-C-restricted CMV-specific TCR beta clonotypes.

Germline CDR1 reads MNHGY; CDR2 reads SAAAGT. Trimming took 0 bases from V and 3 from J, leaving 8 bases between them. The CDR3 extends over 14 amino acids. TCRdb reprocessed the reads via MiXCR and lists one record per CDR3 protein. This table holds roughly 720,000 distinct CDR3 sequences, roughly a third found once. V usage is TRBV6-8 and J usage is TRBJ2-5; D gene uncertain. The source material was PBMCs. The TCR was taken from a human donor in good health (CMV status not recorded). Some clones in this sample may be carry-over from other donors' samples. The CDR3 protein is CASSYSSPEETQYF. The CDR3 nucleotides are TGTGCCAGCAGTTACTCGTCGCCTGAAGAGACCCAGTACTTC.